This is a list of T cell receptor beta chains from one sample in a study of blood T cell repertoires in COVID-19. Method: immunoSEQ multiplex PCR; TCRdb's copy keeps in-frame clones and lacks some. The repertoire consists of approximately 30,000 clones, with nearly 85% occurring once and the leading ten covering around 15%. Sequenced: peripheral blood. The receptors shown here come from a man between 65 and 80 years old with active COVID-19. CDR3s include the opening cysteine and the closing phenylalanine or tryptophan. The order of the fields is V gene, J gene, clone size, D gene, CDR3 DNA, CDR3 protein. D genes are given only for firm matches. Size tells how often a clone was seen (once, few, many) or the class of an expanded clone, and some rows leave it out.

TRBV30	TRBJ2-7	-	-	TGTGCCTGGAGCCCCAGGGGGGCAGAACGGTACTTC	CAWSPRGAERYF
TRBV5-1	TRBJ2-1	medium-sized	TRBD1	TGCGCCAGCAGCGTGGGACAGGGGCTAGTTGAGCAGTTCTTC	CASSVGQGLVEQFF
TRBV2	TRBJ1-5	-	-	TGTGCCAGCAGCCTGGTGCAGGGCCCAAATCAGCCCCAGCATTTT	CASSLVQGPNQPQHF
TRBV5-1	TRBJ1-5	-	TRBD1	TGCGCCAGCCCTAACCGGGACAGGGCTCCTTCTCGGCCCCAGCATTTT	CASPNRDRAPSRPQHF
TRBV5-1	TRBJ2-3	-	-	TGCGCCAGCAGCTTGGGCTCCTTTGACAGGACAGACACAGATACGCAGTATTTT	CASSLGSFDRTDTDTQYF
TRBV1	TRBJ1-2	-	-	TGCACCAGCAGCCAAGGGGTCCAGGGGGCCTATGGCTACACCTTC	CTSSQGVQGAYGYTF
TRBV27	TRBJ2-1	-	-	TGTGCCAGCAGTTTAACAGGTTACAATGAGCAGTTCTTC	CASSLTGYNEQFF
TRBV18	TRBJ1-2	once	-	TGTGCCAGCTCACCACTCTTGTCAGGGGTAGAAGGCTACACCTTC	CASSPLLSGVEGYTF
TRBV2	TRBJ1-5	-	-	TGTGCCAGCAGTGAATCAACAGAATATCAGCCCCAGCATTTT	CASSESTEYQPQHF
TRBV18	TRBJ2-7	-	TRBD1	TGTGCCAGCTCAAGAACCCGGGACAGTTCCTACGAGCAGTACTTC	CASSRTRDSSYEQYF
TRBV19	TRBJ2-1	-	-	TGTGCCAGTAGCACACCCCAGGGGGGACGGGAGCAGTTCTTC	CASSTPQGGREQFF
TRBV2	TRBJ1-1	-	TRBD1	TGTGCCAGCACCGGACAGGGTATCCCTGAAGCTTTCTTT	CASTGQGIPEAFF
TRBV4-1	TRBJ2-3	-	-	TGCGCCAGCAGCCAAGATGGGCTCACAGATACGCAGTATTTT	CASSQDGLTDTQYF
TRBV19	TRBJ1-3	few	-	TGTGCCAGTAAGAGTTACTCCTCTGGAAACACCATATATTTT	CASKSYSSGNTIYF
TRBV5-6	TRBJ2-1	-	-	TGTGCCAGCAGCAGAGCGGAAGAGCAGTTCTTC	CASSRAEEQFF
TRBV19	TRBJ2-1	-	-	TGTGCCAGTAGTATTCGAACCGCGGGTACCTACAATGAGCAGTTCTTC	CASSIRTAGTYNEQFF
TRBV5-1	TRBJ2-1	once	TRBD1	TGCGCCAGCTGCCGGGGACAGAGCTACAATGAGCAGTTCTTC	CASCRGQSYNEQFF
TRBV29-1	TRBJ1-6	-	-	TGCAGCGTGAGGGACACGATGGATTCACCCCTCCACTTT	CSVRDTMDSPLHF
TRBV5-1	TRBJ2-3	-	TRBD1	TGCGCCAGCAGCTTGGTAGGGCAGGGGGGCACAGATACGCAGTATTTT	CASSLVGQGGTDTQYF
TRBV7-3	TRBJ1-1	-	-	TGTGCCAGCAGCAGGTCGGGGAGCCCGAGGGCTTTCTTT	CASSRSGSPRAFF
TRBV29-1	TRBJ2-3	-	TRBD1	TGCAGCGCCAGGACAGGGGTGTACACAGATACGCAGTATTTT	CSARTGVYTDTQYF
TRBV5-6	TRBJ1-6	-	-	TGTGCCAGCAGCTTCTTTCAGGGCCTAAGTAATTCACCCCTCCACTTT	CASSFFQGLSNSPLHF
TRBV7-2	TRBJ1-6	-	TRBD1	TGTGCCAGCAGCCGCTCAGGGGGACTTTCACCCCTCCACTTT	CASSRSGGLSPLHF
TRBV19	TRBJ2-4	-	TRBD1	TGTGCCAGTAGTATCCGGGACAGGGTGTTCTTC	CASSIRDRVFF
TRBV20-1	TRBJ2-1	-	-	TGCAGTGCTAGGGTAGACAGTGAGCAGTTCTTC	CSARVDSEQFF
TRBV6-6	TRBJ2-7	-	-	TGTGCCAGCAGTCCATCCTACGAGCAGTACTTC	CASSPSYEQYF
TRBV28	TRBJ2-7	medium-sized	-	TGTGCCAGCAGTTTACTTTGGGCCGTGCACGAGCAGTACTTC	CASSLLWAVHEQYF
TRBV30	TRBJ2-3	-	-	TGTGCCTGGAGTGTAGGCCAGGGGGGAGATACGCAGTATTTT	CAWSVGQGGDTQYF
TRBV30	TRBJ2-7	-	TRBD2	TGTGCCTGTGGGACTAGCGGGGGGGAGCAGTACTTC	CACGTSGGEQYF
TRBV3-1/TRBV3-2	TRBJ1-1	-	-	TGTGCCAGCAGCCTCGCGGGGCGAGGGGCTGAAGCTTTCTTT	CASSLAGRGAEAFF